One T cell receptor beta chain is described in this entry. V trimming: 4 bases; J trimming: 9 bases; junction bases outside the gene matches: 9. This CDR3 comprises 14 residues. Germline-derived CDR1 and CDR2 are SGHTA and FQGTGA. The entry originates in a study of blood T cell repertoires in COVID-19. Turning to the study itself: PBMCs, B-cell-depleted T cells, or T cells provided the cDNA or gDNA that made up the material.

TCRdb's copy holds only in-frame clones and misses some; the assay was immunoSEQ multiplex PCR. The sample contains 150,000 to 190,000 clones, around 83% of which appear only once. This sequence was found in a woman in her sixties with COVID-19, enrolled during active disease. The sample comprised peripheral blood. The gene calls are TRBV7-3 and TRBJ1-1; 9 nucleotides match TRBD1. CDR3 coding DNA: TGTGCCAGCAGCTCACCGCTGGACAGGGGTAAAGCTTTCTTT. This codes for CASSSPLDRGKAFF.